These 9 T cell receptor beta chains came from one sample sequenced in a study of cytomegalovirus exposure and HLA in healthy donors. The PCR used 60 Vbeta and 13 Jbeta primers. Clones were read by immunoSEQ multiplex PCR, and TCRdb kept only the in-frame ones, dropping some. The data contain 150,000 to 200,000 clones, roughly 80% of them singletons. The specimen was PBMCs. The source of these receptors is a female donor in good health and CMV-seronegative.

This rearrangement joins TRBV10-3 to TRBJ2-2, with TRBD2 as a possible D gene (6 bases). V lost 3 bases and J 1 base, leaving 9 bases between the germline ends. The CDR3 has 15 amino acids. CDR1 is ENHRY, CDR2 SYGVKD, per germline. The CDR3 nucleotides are TGTGCCATCAGTGATGGCGGGGAGAACACCGGGGAGCTGTTTTTT. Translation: CAISDGGENTGELFF.

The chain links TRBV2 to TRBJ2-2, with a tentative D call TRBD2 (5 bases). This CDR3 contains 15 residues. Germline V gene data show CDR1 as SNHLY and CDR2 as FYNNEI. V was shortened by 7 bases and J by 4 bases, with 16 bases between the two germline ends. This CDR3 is CASTEDLRGTGELFF. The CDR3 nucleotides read TGTGCCAGCACCGAGGACTTACGGGGCACCGGGGAGCTGTTTTTT.

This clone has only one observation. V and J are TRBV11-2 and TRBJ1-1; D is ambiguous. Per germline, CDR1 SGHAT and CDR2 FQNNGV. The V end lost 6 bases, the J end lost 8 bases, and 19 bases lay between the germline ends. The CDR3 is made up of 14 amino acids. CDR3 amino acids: CASRRVEAGKEAFF. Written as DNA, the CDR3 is TGTGCCAGCAGAAGAGTTGAAGCGGGCAAAGAAGCTTTCTTT.

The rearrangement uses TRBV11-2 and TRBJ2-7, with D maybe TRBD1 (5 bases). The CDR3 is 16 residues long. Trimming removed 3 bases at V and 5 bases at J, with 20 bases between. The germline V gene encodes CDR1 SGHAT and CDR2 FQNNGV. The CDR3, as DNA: TGTGCCAGCAGCTTCTTCCCCCCGACAGCGTCCCACGAGCAGTACTTC. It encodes CASSFFPPTASHEQYF.

The CDR3 DNA is TGTGCTAGTGGTCCCGGGACAGAGCAGTTCTTC. Its protein product is CASGPGTEQFF. V and J are TRBV12-5 and TRBJ2-1, with D tentatively TRBD1 (6 bases). The CDR3 runs 11 residues. Germline V gives CDR1 LGHNT, CDR2 FRNRAP. The germline V and J ends were trimmed by 5 bases and 10 bases, with 9 bases remaining between them. The variable domain in full, with the rest retrieved from reference TRBV12-5 and TRBJ2-1, is DARVTQTPRHKVTEMGQEVTMRCQPILGHNTVFWYRQTMMQGLELLAYFRNRAPLDDSGMPKDRFSAEMPDATLATLKIQPSEPRDSAVYFCASGPGTEQFFGPGTRLTVL.

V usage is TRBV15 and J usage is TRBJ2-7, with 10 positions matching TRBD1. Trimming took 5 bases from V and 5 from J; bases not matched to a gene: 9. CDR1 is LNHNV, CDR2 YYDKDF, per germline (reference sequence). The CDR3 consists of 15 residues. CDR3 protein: CATSRRTGGSHEQYF. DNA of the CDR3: TGTGCCACCAGCCGGAGGACAGGGGGTTCCCACGAGCAGTACTTC.

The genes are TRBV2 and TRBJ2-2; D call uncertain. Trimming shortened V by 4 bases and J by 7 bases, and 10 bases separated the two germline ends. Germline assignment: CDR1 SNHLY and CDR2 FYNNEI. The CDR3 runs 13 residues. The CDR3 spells CASSGAFDGELFF. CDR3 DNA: TGTGCCAGCAGTGGGGCCTTTGACGGGGAGCTGTTTTTT.

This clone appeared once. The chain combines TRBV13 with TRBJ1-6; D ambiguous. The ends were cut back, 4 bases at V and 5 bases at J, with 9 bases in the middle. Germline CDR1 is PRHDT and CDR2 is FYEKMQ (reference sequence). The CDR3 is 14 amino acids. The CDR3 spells CASSSYSDNSPLHF. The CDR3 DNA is TGTGCCAGCAGCTCGTACAGTGATAATTCACCCCTCCACTTT.

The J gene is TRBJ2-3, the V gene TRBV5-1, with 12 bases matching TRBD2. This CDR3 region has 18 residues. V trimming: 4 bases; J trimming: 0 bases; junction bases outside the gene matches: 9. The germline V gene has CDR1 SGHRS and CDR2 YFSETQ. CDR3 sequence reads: CASSDWAGLAGSTDTQYF. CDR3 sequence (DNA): TGCGCCAGCAGCGATTGGGCCGGACTAGCGGGAAGCACAGATACGCAGTATTTT.